The subject of this entry is one T cell receptor beta chain. TCRdb re-derived calls from the 5' RACE reads in MiXCR, one entry per CDR3 protein. Of roughly 750,000 distinct CDR3 sequences in the sample, about 20% were seen once. These data are taken from a study of identical twins. These data also formed part of another study, on T cells expressing NK-cell markers.

The source material was PBMCs. The TCR was taken from a woman in her late teens or twenties in good health.

This CDR3 reads CATSDALTSGRATDTQYF. CDR3 in DNA: TGTGCCACCAGTGATGCTCTGACTAGCGGGAGAGCGACAGATACGCAGTATTTT. The chain carries TRBV24-1 and TRBJ2-3; 12 bases line up with TRBD2. This CDR3 region has 18 residues. V dropped 3 bases and J dropped 3; count of bases not matched to a gene: 9. Per the germline V gene, CDR1 is KGHDR and CDR2 is SFDVKD.